This TCR beta chain comes out of a study of blood T cell repertoires in COVID-19. This clone came up many times. Assay used: immunoSEQ multiplex PCR; TCRdb lists only in-frame clones, some missing. The sample contains about 170,000 clones, roughly 88% of which appear only once. The germline V gene encodes CDR1 SGHDT and CDR2 YYEEEE. V was cut by 4 bases and J by 9 bases, with 20 bases left in between. CDR3 length equals 14 residues. Recruited during active infection, patients (from Seattle) were subsequently followed longitudinally. The TCR sequence derives from a man between 18 and 35 years old with COVID-19, enrolled during active disease. V and J are TRBV5-6 and TRBJ2-7, with D maybe TRBD2 (6 bases). The specimen was peripheral blood. The CDR3 reads CASSAGRTPWVQYF. The CDR3 region has the DNA TGTGCCAGCAGCGCGGGACGGACCCCCTGGGTGCAGTACTTC.